This TCR beta chain originates from a study of cytomegalovirus exposure and HLA in healthy donors. Findings of the study overall: Most TCR beta V segments were productive about 90% or about 30% of the time in an earlier analysis. Later analysis placed DRB1 highest and HLA-C lowest in TCR association rates, which differed by HLA locus.

J gave up 6 bases and V 8 bases, and 7 bases lay outside the gene matches. The CDR3 has 13 residues. CDR1 and CDR2 from the germline V gene are GTSNPN and SVGIG (reference sequence). Points on this clone: Antigen unknown.

PCR primers comprised 60 Vbeta and 13 Jbeta primers. Sequenced by immunoSEQ multiplex PCR; TCRdb stores in-frame clones only, minus some. The sample includes more than 110,000 clones, approximately 80% seen only once; the top ten take 4.5% to 5%. This clonotype was sampled from a woman aged 45-60 years in good health and CMV-seronegative. The specimen sequenced was PBMCs. This sequence joins TRBV30 and TRBJ2-2; 9 nucleotides agree with TRBD2. The CDR3 region has the DNA TGTGCCGGCGGGAGGGTAGGCGCCGGGGAGCTGTTTTTT. Residues: CAGGRVGAGELFF.